This T cell receptor (beta chain) is from a study of control samples from healthy donors and cancer patients. Trimming removed 5 bases from V and 5 bases from J; junction bases left unmatched: 3. The CDR3 has 13 residues. CDR1 and CDR2 from the germline V gene are MDHEN and SYDVKM. Sequencing used immunoSEQ multiplex PCR; TCRdb keeps in-frame clones, though not all of them. The sample gives 100,000 to 150,000 clones, 80% to 95% of which show up once; 0.55% to 0.65% is in the top ten. This TCR was recovered from an elderly man with head and neck cancer. The V call is TRBV28, the J call TRBJ1-5; 7 nucleotides line up with TRBD1. The source material was PBMCs. For the CDR3, the DNA is TGTGCCAGCAGTGGACAGGCACATCAGCCCCAGCATTTT. Residues: CASSGQAHQPQHF. The entire variable domain, with the rest obtained from reference TRBV28 and TRBJ1-5, is as follows: DVKVTQSSRYLVKRTGEKVFLECVQDMDHENMFWYRQDPGLGLRLIYFSYDVKMKEKGDIPEGYSVSREKKERFSLILESASTNQTSMYLCASSGQAHQPQHFGDGTRLSIL.